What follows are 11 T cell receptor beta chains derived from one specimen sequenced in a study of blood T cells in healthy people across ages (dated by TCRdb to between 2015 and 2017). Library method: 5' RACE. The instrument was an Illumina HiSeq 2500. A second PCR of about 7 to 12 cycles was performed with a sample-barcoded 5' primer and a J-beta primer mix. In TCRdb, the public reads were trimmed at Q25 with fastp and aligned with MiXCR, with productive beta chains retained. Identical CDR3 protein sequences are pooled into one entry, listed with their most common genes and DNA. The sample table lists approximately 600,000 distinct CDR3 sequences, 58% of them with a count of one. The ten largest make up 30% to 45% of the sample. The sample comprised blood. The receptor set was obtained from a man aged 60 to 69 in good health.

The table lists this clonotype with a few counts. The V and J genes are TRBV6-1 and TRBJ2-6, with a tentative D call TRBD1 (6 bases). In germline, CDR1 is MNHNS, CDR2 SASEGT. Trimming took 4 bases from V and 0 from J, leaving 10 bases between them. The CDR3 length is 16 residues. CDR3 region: CASSVTRGSGANVLTF. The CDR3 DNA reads TGTGCCAGCAGTGTAACCAGGGGCTCTGGGGCCAACGTCCTGACTTTC.

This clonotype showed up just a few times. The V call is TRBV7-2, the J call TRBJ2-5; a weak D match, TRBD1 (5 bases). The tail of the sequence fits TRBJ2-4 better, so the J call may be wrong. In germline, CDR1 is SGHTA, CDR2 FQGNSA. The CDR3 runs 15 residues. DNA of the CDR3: TGTGCCAGCAGCGAACAGGCGGCAGGCAGTCACATTCAGTACTTC. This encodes CASSEQAAGSHIQYF.

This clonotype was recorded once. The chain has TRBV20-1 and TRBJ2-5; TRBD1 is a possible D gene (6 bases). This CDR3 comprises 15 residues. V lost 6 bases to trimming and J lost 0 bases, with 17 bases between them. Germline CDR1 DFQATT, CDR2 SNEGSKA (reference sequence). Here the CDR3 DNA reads TGCAGTGCCGCCCTCCGGCAGGGGTACCAAGAGACCCAGTACTTC. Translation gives CSAALRQGYQETQYF.

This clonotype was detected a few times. CDR3 in DNA: TGTGCCATCAGCTCGGGACTAGCGGGGGCGGAGCAGTTCTTC. It is translated as CAISSGLAGAEQFF. The V gene is TRBV10-3, the J gene TRBJ2-1; 14 bases match TRBD2. The CDR3 is 14 amino acids. CDR1 is ENHRY, CDR2 SYGVKD, per germline. Germline trimming cut 6 bases from V and 10 bases from J; bases unmatched to any gene: 5.

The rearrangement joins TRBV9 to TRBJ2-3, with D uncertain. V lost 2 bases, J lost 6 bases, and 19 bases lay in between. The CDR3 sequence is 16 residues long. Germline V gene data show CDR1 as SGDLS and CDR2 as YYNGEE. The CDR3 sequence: CASSVFPGPRADTQYF. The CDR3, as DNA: TGTGCCAGCAGCGTCTTCCCCGGGCCCCGGGCGGATACGCAGTATTTT.

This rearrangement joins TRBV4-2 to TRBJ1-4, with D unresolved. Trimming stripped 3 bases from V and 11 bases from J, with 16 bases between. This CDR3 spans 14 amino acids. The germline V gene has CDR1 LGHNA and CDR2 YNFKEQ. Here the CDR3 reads CASSQPSALEKLFF. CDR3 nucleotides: TGTGCCAGCAGCCAGCCGTCAGCCCTTGAGAAACTGTTTTTT.

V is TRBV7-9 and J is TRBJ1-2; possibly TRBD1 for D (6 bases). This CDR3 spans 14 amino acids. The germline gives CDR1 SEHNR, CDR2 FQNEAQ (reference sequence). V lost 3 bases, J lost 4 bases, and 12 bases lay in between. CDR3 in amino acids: CASSFQGRGYGYTF. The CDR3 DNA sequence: TGTGCCAGCAGCTTTCAGGGGCGCGGCTATGGCTACACCTTC.

This CDR3 is CASSEGGTSWGWETQYF. The CDR3 DNA sequence: TGTGCCAGCAGTGAAGGGGGGACTAGTTGGGGCTGGGAGACCCAGTACTTC. The V and J genes are TRBV6-1 and TRBJ2-4; 8 positions agree with TRBD2. With the DNA end fitting TRBJ2-5 better, the J assignment may be wrong. CDR3 length: 17 residues. Germline lookup yields CDR1 MNHNS and CDR2 SASEGT.

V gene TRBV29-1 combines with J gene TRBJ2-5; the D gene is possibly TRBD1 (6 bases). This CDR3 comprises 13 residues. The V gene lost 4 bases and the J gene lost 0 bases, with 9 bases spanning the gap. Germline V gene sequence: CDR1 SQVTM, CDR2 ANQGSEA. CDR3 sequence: CSVAQGHQETQYF. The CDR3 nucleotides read TGCAGCGTTGCGCAGGGGCACCAAGAGACCCAGTACTTC.

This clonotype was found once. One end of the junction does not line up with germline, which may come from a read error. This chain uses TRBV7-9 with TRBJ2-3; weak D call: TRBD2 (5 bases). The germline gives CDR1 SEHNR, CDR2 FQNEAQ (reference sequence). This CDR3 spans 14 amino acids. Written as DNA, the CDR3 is TGTGCCAGCAGTCCCCGGGATCACACAGATACGCAGTTTTTT. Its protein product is CASSPRDHTDTQFF.

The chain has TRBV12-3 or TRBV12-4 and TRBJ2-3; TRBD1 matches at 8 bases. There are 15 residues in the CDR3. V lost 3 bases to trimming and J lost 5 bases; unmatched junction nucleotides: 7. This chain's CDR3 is CASSFARGRKDTQYF. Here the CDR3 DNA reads TGTGCCAGCAGTTTTGCCAGGGGGCGCAAAGATACGCAGTATTTT.